This T cell receptor (beta chain) was captured by sequencing in a study of PD-L1 blockade in urothelial cancer. Overall study context: Analysis of the blood was performed 3 weeks (second dose) and 6 weeks after treatment start.

V was clipped by 4 bases and J by 3 bases, with 11 bases between them. This CDR3 has 13 amino acids. The germline V gene has CDR1 SGHDT and CDR2 YYEEEE. Patients' urothelial carcinoma was locally advanced or metastatic. Profiling relied on immunoSEQ multiplex PCR, and the TCRdb table lists in-frame clones only, not all of them. The profile shows roughly 16,000 clones, about nine tenths of them singletons. The receptor comes from a man aged 45-65 years with urothelial cancer. The V call is TRBV5-6, the J call TRBJ2-7; D remains ambiguous. The sample in question was PBMCs, obtained around atezolizumab (anti-PD-L1) treatment. The CDR3 sequence: CASSTRPGYEQYF. Here the CDR3 DNA reads TGTGCCAGCAGCACGAGGCCGGGCTACGAGCAGTACTTC.